This paragraph covers one TCR beta chain sequence. The repertoire was sequenced with immunoSEQ multiplex PCR; TCRdb's copy has only in-frame clones and lacks some. In the table there are 150,000 or so clones, around 90% of which are singletons. This sample is drawn from a study of radiation and T cells in renal cell carcinoma. The CDR3 has 16 amino acids. The germline V gene has CDR1 LNHDA and CDR2 SQIVND (reference sequence). V lost 4 bases to trimming and J lost 3 bases; unmatched junction nucleotides: 4. The time point was: baseline pretreatment blood. Treatment noted: 15 Gy SBRT to primary tumor, nephrectomy 4 weeks later.

The chain joins TRBV19 to TRBJ2-4; 12 bases line up with TRBD1. The clonotype comes from a woman in her 70s with renal cell carcinoma. Source: blood, taken from a patient whose treatment included radiotherapy and nephrectomy. The CDR3 is CASSKGQGAVKNIQYF. CDR3 sequence (DNA): TGTGCCAGTAGTAAGGGACAGGGGGCCGTCAAAAACATTCAGTACTTC.